This TCR beta chain was sequenced for a study of blood T cell repertoires in COVID-19 (dated by TCRdb to 2020 to 2021). The study in broad terms: Samples from collaborators originated in the United States, Italy and Spain and spanned both the acute and convalescent phases of COVID-19. Where available, HLA class I and class II types were obtained from metadata supplied by the sample provider rather than from assay-based typing. The repertoires were released in a freely available public database meant as a resource for research on the immune response to SARS-CoV-2. Sample metadata almost always included a de-identified subject ID, COVID-19 status, age in years and sex. The material from the prospective study consisted of cDNA or gDNA derived from T cells, B-cell-depleted T cells, or PBMCs. The samples were drawn from the first 160 participants of the ongoing ImmuneRACE study and from over a thousand subjects provided by 6 global collaborators. Subjects who had been exposed to COVID-19, were actively infected with it, or had recovered from it provided the deeply sampled blood TCRbeta repertoires that made up the dataset. Results the study describes overall, beyond this receptor: How much clinical and demographic metadata was included differed by source and by participant, and the metadata was provided uncurated.

In this sample, this clone turned up once. Its binding antigen is unknown. No much larger clone exists at a distance of one base, and base qualities are not known. TCRbeta CDR3 regions were amplified from genomic DNA using the immunoSEQ Assay, a bias-controlled multiplex PCR. Under the source paper's analysis protocol: Nucleated cell counts per sample were estimated from amplification of reference gene primers within the assay. To quantify the absolute abundance of each unique TCRbeta CDR3 rearrangement, sequence reads were collapsed and filtered. For each sample, productive Simpson clonality was calculated as the square root of Simpson's diversity index over productive rearrangements. In TCRdb, the immuneACCESS table is reduced to in-frame sequences with V and J assigned. These tables do not hold every clone; where another copy was compared, an unresolved V gene accounts for under half, and the others remain unexplained. That table furnishes V, J and clone size, whereas the DNA furnished D and trimming. The sample contains about 97,000 clones, around 87% of them found a single time. In total, the top ten clones hold 15% of the sample.

From the germline V gene, CDR1 is SGDLS and CDR2 is YYNGEE. Counted from cysteine to phenylalanine, this CDR3 has 15 amino acids. Only the CDR3 part of the read is kept: 45 bases, read in frame from the first base. Compared with germline, V lacks 2 bases and J lacks 4 bases; bases without a gene match: 5. Whole blood was collected in K2EDTA tubes by collaborating institutions according to the institutions' own protocols. Collaborator samples were shipped for TCRbeta analysis as frozen whole blood, isolated PBMCs, or DNA extracted from either sample type. The sequence joins TRBV9 to TRBJ2-5, and TRBD2 matches 10 of the central bases. The receptor's source is a human donor in a cohort sampled during active COVID-19. Sequencing input: peripheral blood. CDR3 region: CASSVPSGGGETQYF. The nucleotide sequence reads as follows: TGTGCCAGCAGCGTCCCCAGCGGGGGGGGAGAGACCCAGTACTTC.